These 17 T cell receptor beta chains came from one sample sequenced in a study of long-term antiretroviral therapy in people with HIV. Researchers ran immunoSEQ v3.0 at survey level. Clones were read by immunoSEQ multiplex PCR, and TCRdb kept only the in-frame ones, dropping some. The sample carries around 25,000 clones, about 85% recorded once. The specimen comprised unsorted PBMCs, sampled 2.3 years after starting antiretroviral therapy. These receptors originate from a middle-aged man with HIV.

J is TRBJ1-5 and V is TRBV6-6; D uncertain. This CDR3 has 13 amino acids. Per the germline V gene, CDR1 is MNHNY and CDR2 is SVGAGI (reference sequence). V dropped 7 bases and J dropped 4 bases, with 11 bases sitting between them. The CDR3 bases are TGTGCCAGCACCCAAGACCTAAATCAGCCCCAGCATTTT. Residues: CASTQDLNQPQHF.

This CDR3 reads CASSLQGPQYNEQFF. The CDR3 DNA reads TGTGCCAGCAGTTTACAGGGCCCTCAATACAATGAGCAGTTCTTC. The rearrangement links TRBV27 to TRBJ2-1, with TRBD1 as a possible D gene (5 bases). Per the germline V gene, CDR1 is MNHEY and CDR2 is SMNVEV (reference sequence). Between the trimmed V and J ends, which lost 2 bases and 4 bases, there was a span of 12 bases. The CDR3 totals 15 residues.

With regard to this clone: A read error may account for a junction end that differs from germline. The V and J genes are TRBV6-1 and TRBJ1-3; 7 bases match TRBD1. The CDR3 runs 18 residues. Germline CDR1 reads MNHNS; CDR2 reads SASEGT. The CDR3 reads CASTEQYRQGRVINTIYF. CDR3 in DNA: TGTGCCAGCACTGAACAGTACCGACAGGGCCGCGTTATCAACACCATATATTTT.

This sequence joins TRBV10-1 and TRBJ2-3; D is ambiguous. Germline V gives CDR1 WNHNN, CDR2 SYGVQD (reference sequence). This CDR3 spans 15 amino acids. Trimming pared 5 bases from V and 2 bases from J, leaving 14 bases between. Here the CDR3 reads CASSFGVELTDTQYF. CDR3 bases: TGCGCCAGCAGTTTCGGCGTTGAGCTCACAGATACGCAGTATTTT.

V is TRBV19 and J is TRBJ1-1; a weak D match, TRBD1 (5 bases). Per germline, CDR1 LNHDA and CDR2 SQIVND (reference sequence). V shed 5 bases and J shed 1 base, with 8 bases lying between them. This CDR3 has 13 residues. The CDR3 region has the DNA TGTGCCAGTAGTTCTGGGGGGAACACTGAAGCTTTCTTT. Amino acids: CASSSGGNTEAFF.

The chain combines TRBV10-3 with TRBJ2-3; 15 nucleotides match TRBD2. CDR1 and CDR2 from the germline V gene are ENHRY and SYGVKD. V lost 5 bases to trimming and J lost 6 bases; unmatched junction nucleotides: 6. CDR3 length: 16 amino acids. The CDR3: CAISWTSGGAWDTQYF. CDR3 in DNA: TGTGCCATCAGTTGGACTAGCGGGGGGGCCTGGGATACGCAGTATTTT.

This sequence joins TRBV19 and TRBJ2-7; 8 bases agree with TRBD1. Germline values: CDR1 LNHDA, CDR2 SQIVND (reference sequence). This CDR3 has 13 amino acids. With 5 bases clipped from V and 7 bases from J, the junction kept 7 bases outside the gene matches. The CDR3 nucleotides are TGTGCCAGTAGTCCATCAGGGGGCTGGGAGCAGTACTTC. Translating gives CASSPSGGWEQYF.

The gene calls are TRBV6-5 and TRBJ2-5; 9 nucleotides align to TRBD2. The CDR3 runs 13 residues. CDR1 is MNHEY, CDR2 SVGAGI, per germline. Unmatched junction bases numbered 6, after V lost 6 bases and J lost 7 bases. CDR3 amino acids: CASSAGGPGTQYF. The CDR3 coding sequence is TGTGCCAGCAGCGCGGGGGGGCCCGGGACCCAGTACTTC.

This chain joins TRBV30 and TRBJ2-3, with D uncertain. The V end was cut by 3 bases, the J end by 0 bases, with 10 bases between. The CDR3 sequence is 14 residues long. The V gene's germline CDR1 is GTSNPN and CDR2 SVGIG (reference sequence). Written as DNA, the CDR3 is TGTGCCTGGAGCGGCTCCACTAGCACAGATACGCAGTATTTT. It translates to CAWSGSTSTDTQYF.

V and J are TRBV6-1 and TRBJ1-5; D uncertain. The CDR3 consists of 13 residues. Germline V CDR1 and CDR2: MNHNS, SASEGT. Trimming took 8 bases from V and 0 from J, leaving 8 bases between them. The chain's CDR3 is CASRPYSNQPQHF. The CDR3 DNA reads TGTGCCAGCCGCCCCTATAGCAATCAGCCCCAGCATTTT.

The chain recombines TRBV11-2 with TRBJ2-1, with D possibly being TRBD1 (5 bases). The CDR3 runs to 15 residues. V was shortened by 1 base and J by 8 bases, with 15 bases between the two germline ends. Germline loops: CDR1 SGHAT, CDR2 FQNNGV. The CDR3 DNA follows: TGTGCCAGCAGCTTAGGGGGCCGGCTATCCGATGAGCAGTTCTTC. The encoded protein is CASSLGGRLSDEQFF. Using reference TRBV11-2 and TRBJ2-1 for the parts outside the CDR3, the full variable domain is EAGVAQSPRYKIIEKRQSVAFWCNPISGHATLYWYQQILGQGPKLLIQFQNNGVVDDSQLPKDRFSAERLKGVDSTLKIQPAKLEDSAVYLCASSLGGRLSDEQFFGPGTRLTVL.

This rearrangement joins TRBV4-1 to TRBJ1-4; no definite D call. Trimming removed 0 bases from V and 10 bases from J, with 6 bases in between. The CDR3 has 12 amino acids. Germline V lookup: CDR1 MGHRA, CDR2 YSYEKL. DNA for the CDR3: TGCGCCAGCAGCCAAGATTTTGGAAAACTGTTTTTT. Translation gives CASSQDFGKLFF.

The chain has TRBV15 and TRBJ2-4, with D perhaps matching TRBD2 (5 bases). Germline CDR1 and CDR2: LNHNV and YYDKDF (reference sequence). The CDR3 sequence is 15 residues long. V shed 1 base and J shed 0 bases, with 7 bases lying between them. CDR3 in amino acids: CATSRVREAKNIQYF. The CDR3 coding sequence is TGTGCCACCAGCAGAGTGAGGGAAGCCAAAAACATTCAGTACTTC.

This clone was recorded a few times. The genes are TRBV25-1 and TRBJ1-6; unclear D gene. Deletions cut 6 bases from V and 0 bases from J, with 12 bases between. CDR1 and CDR2 (germline): MGHDK, SYGVNS. The CDR3 has 16 amino acids. The CDR3 here is CASSRGSSSYNSPLHF. DNA for the CDR3: TGTGCCAGCAGCCGAGGGAGTAGCTCCTATAATTCACCCCTCCACTTT.

This chain's CDR3 is CAWSVPGGGLWTDTQYF. CDR3 bases: TGTGCCTGGAGTGTACCGGGGGGGGGCCTTTGGACAGATACGCAGTATTTT. The chain carries TRBV30 and TRBJ2-3; 8 bases are a match to TRBD2. The V and J ends lost 0 bases and 3 bases, in that order; junction bases with no gene match: 11. CDR1 is GTSNPN and CDR2 is SVGIG in the germline V gene (reference sequence). This CDR3 is 17 amino acids long.

This chain links TRBV11-3 with TRBJ2-2, with 10 bases aligning to TRBD2. Per the germline V gene, CDR1 is SGHNT and CDR2 is YENEEA. Trimming took 1 base from V and 3 from J; bases not matched to a gene: 8. This CDR3 contains 18 residues. CDR3: CASSLVGIAGGYTGELFF. The CDR3 DNA follows: TGTGCCAGCAGCTTAGTGGGGATAGCGGGAGGCTACACCGGGGAGCTGTTTTTT.

Here the CDR3 reads CASSEGTTRLRDEQYF. CDR3 in DNA: TGTGCCAGCAGTGAAGGGACGACACGCCTGAGGGACGAGCAGTACTTC. V is TRBV6-1 and J is TRBJ2-7; perhaps TRBD2 as D (5 bases). V lost 1 base, J lost 5 bases, and 18 bases lay in between. The CDR3 sequence is 16 residues long. CDR1 MNHNS and CDR2 SASEGT come from the germline V gene.